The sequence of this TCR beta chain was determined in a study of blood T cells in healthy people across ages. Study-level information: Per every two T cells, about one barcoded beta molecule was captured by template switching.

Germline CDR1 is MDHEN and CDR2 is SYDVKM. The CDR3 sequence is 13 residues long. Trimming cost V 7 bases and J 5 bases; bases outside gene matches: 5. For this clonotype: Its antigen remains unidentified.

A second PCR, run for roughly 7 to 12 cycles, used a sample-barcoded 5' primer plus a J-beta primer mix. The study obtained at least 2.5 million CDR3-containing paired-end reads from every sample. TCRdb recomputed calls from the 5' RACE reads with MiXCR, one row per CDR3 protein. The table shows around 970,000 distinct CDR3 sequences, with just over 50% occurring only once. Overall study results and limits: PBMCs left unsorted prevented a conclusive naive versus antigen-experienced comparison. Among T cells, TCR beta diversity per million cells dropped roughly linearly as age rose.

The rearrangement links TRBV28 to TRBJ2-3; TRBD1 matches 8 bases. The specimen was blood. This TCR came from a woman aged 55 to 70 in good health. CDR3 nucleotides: TGTGCCAGCAACCTAGACAGGGGAGATACGCAGTATTTT. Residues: CASNLDRGDTQYF.